The 24 T cell receptor beta chains below were found in one sample sequenced in a study of blood T cell repertoires in COVID-19 (dated by TCRdb to between 2020 and 2021). The library was generated by the immunoSEQ multiplex PCR assay. TCRdb took this table from immuneACCESS and kept in-frame rearrangements with V and J called. Such tables lack part of the clones; where checked against another copy, unresolved V genes explain under half of the gap, and the rest is unexplained. This sample holds a few hundred thousand clones; about 85% were observed only once. Roughly 2% of the sample belongs to the ten largest clones. Sequenced sample: peripheral blood. These receptors originate from a man aged 30 to 39 who had recovered from COVID-19.

The CDR3 DNA is TGTGCCAGCAGCTTGGATTCACCAGGAATTTACAATGAGCAGTTCTTC. It is translated as CASSLDSPGIYNEQFF. The chain is built from TRBV5-4 and TRBJ2-1; D is undetermined. Between the trimmed V and J ends, which lost 0 bases and 4 bases, there was a span of 14 bases. The length of the CDR3 is 16 residues. Per germline, CDR1 SGHNT and CDR2 YYREEE (reference sequence). Variable domain in full (rest from reference TRBV5-4 and TRBJ2-1): ETGVTQSPTHLIKTRGQQVTLRCSSQSGHNTVSWYQQALGQGPQFIFQYYREEENGRGNFPPRFSGLQFPNYSSELNVNALELDDSALYLCASSLDSPGIYNEQFFGPGTRLTVL.

The J gene is TRBJ2-3, the V gene TRBV7-9, with a possible D match to TRBD1 (6 bases). There are 14 residues in the CDR3. CDR1 is SEHNR and CDR2 is FQNEAQ in the germline V gene (reference sequence). The V end lost 5 bases, the J end lost 14 bases, and 23 bases lay between the germline ends. The CDR3 DNA is TGTGCCAGCAGCCCGGGGACAAGAGCAGAAGGGGGGTATTTT. The encoded protein is CASSPGTRAEGGYF.

This rearrangement joins TRBV29-1 to TRBJ2-1, with 9 positions matching TRBD1. V was pared by 7 bases and J by 0 bases, with 16 bases of the junction left unmatched. The CDR3 contains 18 residues. In germline, CDR1 is SQVTM, CDR2 ANQGSEA. This CDR3 reads CSGPPGQGLPSSYNEQFF. CDR3 bases: TGCAGCGGGCCCCCGGGACAGGGTCTCCCGAGCTCCTACAATGAGCAGTTCTTC.

The chain recombines TRBV9 with TRBJ1-4; D is possibly TRBD1 (6 bases). The CDR3 contains 14 residues. The V end lost 0 bases, the J end lost 7 bases, and 10 bases lay between the germline ends. CDR1 is SGDLS and CDR2 is YYNGEE in the germline V gene. The CDR3 region is CASSVAQGSEKLFF. The DNA of the CDR3 is TGTGCCAGCAGCGTAGCCCAGGGGAGTGAAAAACTGTTTTTT.

This clone occurred a few times. The chain joins TRBV7-3 to TRBJ2-7, with 10 bases identical to TRBD2. This CDR3 contains 16 residues. Germline V lookup: CDR1 SGHTA, CDR2 FQGTGA. The junction had 9 bases not matched to a gene; V was cut back by 5 bases and J by 2 bases. CDR3: CASSSGPGLATYEQYV. As DNA, the CDR3 is TGTGCCAGCAGCAGCGGCCCGGGACTAGCGACCTACGAGCAGTACGTC.

Here the CDR3 DNA reads TGTGCCAGCAGTCAATTGAACCAGGACAGGATTAACAATGAGCAGTTCTTC. Amino acid sequence: CASSQLNQDRINNEQFF. The rearrangement links TRBV2 to TRBJ2-1, with TRBD1 matching over 7 bases. Germline V gene lookup returns CDR1 SNHLY and CDR2 FYNNEI. The junction had 15 bases not matched to a gene; V was cut back by 5 bases and J by 5 bases. The CDR3 has 17 residues.

The CDR3 nucleotides read TGTGCCAGCAGCTTGACGGGACAGGGGGAAAAGGGCTACACCTTC. Amino acid sequence: CASSLTGQGEKGYTF. The chain joins TRBV7-3 to TRBJ1-2; 11 nucleotides match TRBD1. The germline CDR1 and CDR2 sequences are SGHTA and FQGTGA. CDR3 length equals 15 residues. J lost 8 bases, V lost 3 bases, and 8 bases had no gene match.

The rearrangement links TRBV6-5 to TRBJ2-3; D perhaps matches TRBD2 (5 bases). From germline, CDR1 is MNHEY and CDR2 SVGAGI. Trimming left V 7 bases short and J 3 bases short, with 14 bases between. The CDR3 length is 14 residues. CDR3 in amino acids: CASTYGPGTDTQYF. CDR3 DNA: TGTGCCAGCACCTACGGGCCGGGGACAGATACGCAGTATTTT.

This clone was seen only a few times. The V and J genes are TRBV6-1 and TRBJ1-5, with D unresolved. The CDR3 spans 17 residues. The germline V and J ends were trimmed by 3 bases and 0 bases, with 15 bases remaining between them. Germline V lookup: CDR1 MNHNS, CDR2 SASEGT. The CDR3: CASSEQHRAHSNQPQHF. Here the CDR3 DNA reads TGTGCCAGCAGTGAGCAACACAGAGCCCATAGCAATCAGCCCCAGCATTTT.

This clone was detected only a few times. The chain carries TRBV19 and TRBJ2-1, with 9 bases aligning to TRBD2. CDR3 size: 14 residues. Germline loops: CDR1 LNHDA, CDR2 SQIVND (reference sequence). After removal of 7 bases from V and 4 bases from J, the junction contained 5 bases not matched to a gene. In DNA, the CDR3 is TGTGCCAGTACAGGCGGGGGGGATTACAATGAGCAGTTCTTC. Encoded protein: CASTGGGDYNEQFF.

This clone appeared a few times. CDR3 in DNA: TGTGCCATCAGGCGACATGCAGGGGCCAACGTCCTGACTTTC. Its protein is CAIRRHAGANVLTF. The genes are TRBV10-3 and TRBJ2-6, with no clear D. There are 14 residues in the CDR3. Germline CDR1 and CDR2: ENHRY and SYGVKD. Trimming left V 6 bases short and J 4 bases short, with 10 bases between.

V usage is TRBV20-1 and J usage is TRBJ1-2; TRBD1 might be the D (5 bases). The CDR3 is 10 amino acids. Trimming cost V 6 bases and J 3 bases, with 5 bases left between them. Germline V lookup: CDR1 DFQATT, CDR2 SNEGSKA (reference sequence). The CDR3 sequence: CSAGDYGYTF. The DNA of the CDR3 is TGCAGTGCAGGGGACTATGGCTACACCTTC.

This chain joins TRBV6-1 and TRBJ1-2; unclear D gene. The CDR3 is 16 residues long. The germline V gene encodes CDR1 MNHNS and CDR2 SASEGT. Trimming pared 4 bases from V and 0 bases from J, leaving 15 bases between. The CDR3 bases are TGTGCCAGCAGTGTGGAGGGCGCCCTTTCTAACTATGGCTACACCTTC. Translation: CASSVEGALSNYGYTF.

The chain has TRBV3-1 (or the pseudogene TRBV3-2) and TRBJ2-3, with TRBD2 matching 8 bases. This CDR3 is 17 amino acids long. Trimming at V came to 1 base and at J to 5 bases, leaving 11 bases not matched to a gene. Germline assignment: CDR1 LGHDT and CDR2 YNNKEL (reference sequence). CDR3 in amino acids: CASSQVKTSGRVDTQYF. The CDR3 coding sequence is TGTGCCAGCAGCCAAGTTAAAACTAGCGGTCGAGTAGATACGCAGTATTTT.

The chain joins TRBV23-1 to TRBJ1-1; tentatively, D is TRBD1 (6 bases). TRBV23-1 carries the ORF label, with uncertain function. Trimming left V 3 bases short and J 0 bases short, with 14 bases between. The CDR3 sequence is 16 residues long. CDR3 sequence: CASSHQDRPMNTEAFF. The CDR3 coding sequence is TGCGCCAGCAGTCACCAAGACAGGCCCATGAACACTGAAGCTTTCTTT.

This clone was observed a handful of times. The chain is built from TRBV11-1 and TRBJ2-3; the match to TRBD1 covers 7 bases. The CDR3 extends over 15 amino acids. CDR1 and CDR2 from the germline V gene are SGHAT and FQDESV (reference sequence). V trimming: 1 base; J trimming: 2 bases; junction bases outside the gene matches: 3. The CDR3 sequence: CASSLEGQPTDTQYF. Written as DNA, the CDR3 is TGTGCCAGCAGCTTAGAGGGACAGCCCACAGATACGCAGTATTTT.

V usage is TRBV2 and J usage is TRBJ1-5; 10 nucleotides align to TRBD1. V lost 5 bases and J lost 4; bases outside the gene matches: 8. The CDR3 contains 16 residues. Germline V lookup: CDR1 SNHLY, CDR2 FYNNEI. Here the CDR3 DNA reads TGTGCCAGCAGTAACCAGGGACAGGGGAATAATCAGCCCCAGCATTTT. Translated, it gives CASSNQGQGNNQPQHF.

The chain carries TRBV11-3 and TRBJ2-2; D gene ambiguous. This CDR3 has 14 amino acids. Trimming removed 3 bases at V and 4 bases at J, with 9 bases between. Per germline, CDR1 SGHNT and CDR2 YENEEA. The DNA of the CDR3 is TGTGCCAGCAGCTTGAGACTGGGCACCGGGGAGCTGTTTTTT. Protein sequence: CASSLRLGTGELFF. Full variable domain (remainder filled in from reference TRBV11-3 and TRBJ2-2): EAGVVQSPRYKIIEKKQPVAFWCNPISGHNTLYWYLQNLGQGPELLIRYENEEAVDDSQLPKDRFSAERLKGVDSTLKIQPAELGDSAVYLCASSLRLGTGELFFGEGSRLTVL.

The CDR3 loop is CASSVAPRPTRGNTIYF. DNA of the CDR3: TGTGCCAGCAGCGTAGCCCCCCGACCGACAAGGGGAAACACCATATATTTT. This chain uses TRBV9 with TRBJ1-3; D unclear. CDR1 and CDR2 from the germline V gene are SGDLS and YYNGEE. The CDR3 loop spans 17 amino acids. Between the trimmed V and J ends, which lost 0 bases and 4 bases, there was a span of 17 bases.

This sequence joins TRBV7-3 and TRBJ2-3; TRBD1 aligns across 8 bases. The CDR3 sequence is 15 residues long. With V trimmed by 2 bases and J by 3 bases, 4 bases remained unmatched. Per germline, CDR1 SGHTA and CDR2 FQGTGA. In DNA, the CDR3 is TGTGCCAGCAGCTTACAAACAGGGGGTACAGATACGCAGTATTTT. It yields the protein CASSLQTGGTDTQYF.

This clone appeared a single time. The chain employs TRBV3-1 (or the pseudogene TRBV3-2) and TRBJ2-7; possibly TRBD2 for D (5 bases). The CDR3 contains 12 residues. Per the germline V gene, CDR1 is LGHDT and CDR2 is YNNKEL (reference sequence). V was trimmed by 4 bases and J by 7 bases, leaving 11 bases between them. The CDR3 protein is CASSLGTGEQYF. The CDR3 nucleotides read TGTGCCAGCAGCCTAGGAACGGGGGAGCAGTACTTC.

This clone was recorded once. The CDR3 reads CSVEPGLAPFAQYF. The CDR3 coding sequence is TGCAGCGTCGAACCGGGACTAGCCCCTTTTGCCCAGTACTTC. The V gene is TRBV29-1, the J gene TRBJ2-5, with 9 positions matching TRBD2. The CDR3 totals 14 residues. V lost 6 bases and J lost 9; bases outside the gene matches: 14. The germline V gene has CDR1 SQVTM and CDR2 ANQGSEA.

The CDR3 DNA follows: TGTGCCAGCAGCTCACAGGGGGCGGTCGGGGAGCTGTTTTTT. Translation: CASSSQGAVGELFF. This chain links TRBV7-3 with TRBJ2-2; 9 bases are shared with TRBD1. Unmatched junction bases numbered 4, after V lost 4 bases and J lost 7 bases. This CDR3 is built from 14 residues. CDR1 is SGHTA, CDR2 FQGTGA, per germline.

The chain employs TRBV18 and TRBJ1-4; D is unclear. V lost 2 bases and J lost 6, with 13 bases in between. CDR3 length: 15 residues. Germline values: CDR1 KGHSH, CDR2 LQKENI. CDR3 in amino acids: CASSPGRTGDEKLFF. CDR3 nucleotide sequence: TGTGCCAGCTCACCAGGTAGGACTGGAGATGAAAAACTGTTTTTT.